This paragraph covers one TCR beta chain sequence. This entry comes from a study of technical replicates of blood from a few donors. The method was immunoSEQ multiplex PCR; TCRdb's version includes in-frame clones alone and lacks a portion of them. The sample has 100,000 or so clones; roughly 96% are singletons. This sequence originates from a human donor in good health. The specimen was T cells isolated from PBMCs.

The CDR3 DNA reads TGTGCCAGCAAACTAGCGGGACCCCTCATCCCCTACGAGCAGTACTTC. Its protein is CASKLAGPLIPYEQYF. This chain uses TRBV28 with TRBJ2-7; 10 nucleotides align to TRBD2. CDR3 length equals 16 residues. CDR1 and CDR2 (germline): MDHEN, SYDVKM. Losses at the gene ends were 7 bases for V and 2 bases for J; bases not matched to a gene: 11.